The clone carrying this T cell receptor (beta chain) was seen ten or more times. Its antigen is undetermined. The data derive from a study of read filtering for tumor transcriptome and immune sequencing. About the study: Under 10 patients were R-ISS I, 16 were R-ISS II, about seven were R-ISS III.

The study's findings and limits: Dropping single-read clonotypes raised IR-seq and RNA-seq shared-clonotype correlation.

This library used approximately 370 ng RNA and molecular barcoded adaptors spanning alpha/delta and beta/gamma chains. From the reads, TCRdb called clonotypes with MiXCR, one entry per CDR3 protein. Of fewer than 25,000 distinct CDR3 sequences detected, 22% appear once; the ten largest clones hold about 51%. Sequencing used a population of CD138-negative cells sorted from bone marrow. The TCR sequence derives from a donor at least 40 years old with multiple myeloma.

This CDR3 reads CASSPQNLGTLNTEAFF. The CDR3 region has the DNA TGTGCCAGCAGCCCACAGAACCTAGGGACCCTGAACACTGAAGCTTTCTTT. The chain is built from TRBV7-2 and TRBJ1-1, with D maybe TRBD1 (5 bases). The CDR3 covers 17 residues. The V gene's germline CDR1 is SGHTA and CDR2 FQGNSA. The V end was cut by 5 bases, the J end by 0 bases, with 19 bases between.